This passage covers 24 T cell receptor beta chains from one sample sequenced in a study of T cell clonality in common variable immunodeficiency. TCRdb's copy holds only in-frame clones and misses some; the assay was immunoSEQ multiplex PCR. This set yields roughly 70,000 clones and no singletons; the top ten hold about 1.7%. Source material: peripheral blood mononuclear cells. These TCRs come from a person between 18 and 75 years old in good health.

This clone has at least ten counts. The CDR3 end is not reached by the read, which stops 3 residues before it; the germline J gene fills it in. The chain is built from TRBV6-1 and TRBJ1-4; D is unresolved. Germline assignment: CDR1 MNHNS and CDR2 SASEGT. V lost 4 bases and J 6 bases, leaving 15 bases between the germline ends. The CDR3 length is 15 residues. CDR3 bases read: TGTGCCAGCAGTGCTTTCAGTTTGTCATATGAAAAA. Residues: CASSAFSLSYEK. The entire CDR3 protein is CASSAFSLSYEKLFF.

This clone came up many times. CDR3 region: CASSIEGRGELFF. CDR3 bases read: TGTGCCAGTAGTATTGAGGGTAGAGGGGAG. This chain connects TRBV19 to TRBJ2-2; weak D call: TRBD2 (5 bases). The read ends 3 residues early relative to the CDR3; the germline J gene fills the gap. Per germline, CDR1 LNHDA and CDR2 SQIVND (reference sequence). Trimming cost V 3 bases and J 8 bases, with 10 bases left between them. This CDR3 has 13 residues. Looking up the rest from reference TRBV19 and TRBJ2-2 gives the full variable domain: DGGITQSPKYLFRKEGQNVTLSCEQNLNHDAMYWYRQDPGQGLRLIYYSQIVNDFQKGDIAEGYSVSREKKESFPLTVTSAQKNPTAFYLCASSIEGRGELFFGEGSRLTVL.

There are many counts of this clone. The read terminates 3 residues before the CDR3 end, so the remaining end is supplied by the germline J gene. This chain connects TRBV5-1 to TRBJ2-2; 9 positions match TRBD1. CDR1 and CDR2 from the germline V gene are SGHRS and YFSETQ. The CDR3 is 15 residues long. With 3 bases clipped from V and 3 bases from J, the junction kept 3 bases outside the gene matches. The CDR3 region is CASSSRTGDTGELFF. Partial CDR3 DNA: TGCGCCAGCAGCTCGAGGACAGGGGACACCGGGGAG.

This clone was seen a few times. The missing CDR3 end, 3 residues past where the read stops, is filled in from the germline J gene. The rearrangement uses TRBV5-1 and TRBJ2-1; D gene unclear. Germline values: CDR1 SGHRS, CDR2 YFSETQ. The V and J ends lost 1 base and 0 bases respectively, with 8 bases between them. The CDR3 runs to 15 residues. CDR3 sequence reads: CASSLKTGSYNEQFF. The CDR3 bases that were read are TGCGCCAGCAGCTTGAAAACGGGCTCCTACAATGAG.

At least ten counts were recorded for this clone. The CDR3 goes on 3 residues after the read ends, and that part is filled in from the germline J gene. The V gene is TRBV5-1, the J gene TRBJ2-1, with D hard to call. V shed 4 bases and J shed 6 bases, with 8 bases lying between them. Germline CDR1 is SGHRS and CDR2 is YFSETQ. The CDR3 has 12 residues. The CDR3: CASSPLFNEQFF. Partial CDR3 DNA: TGCGCCAGCAGCCCCCTCTTCAATGAG.

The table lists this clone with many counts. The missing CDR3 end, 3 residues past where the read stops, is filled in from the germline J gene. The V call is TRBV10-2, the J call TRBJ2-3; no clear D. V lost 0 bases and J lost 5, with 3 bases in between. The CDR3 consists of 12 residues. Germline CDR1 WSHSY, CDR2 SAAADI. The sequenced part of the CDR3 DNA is TGCGCCAGCAGTGAGTCAGGAGATACG. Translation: CASSESGDT. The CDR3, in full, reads CASSESGDTQYF.

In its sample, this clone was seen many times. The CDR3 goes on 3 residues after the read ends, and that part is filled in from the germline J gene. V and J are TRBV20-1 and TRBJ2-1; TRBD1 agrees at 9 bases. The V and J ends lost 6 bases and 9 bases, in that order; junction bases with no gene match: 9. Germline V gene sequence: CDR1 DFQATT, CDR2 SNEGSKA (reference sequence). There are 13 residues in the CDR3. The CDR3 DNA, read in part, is TGCAGTGCCACAGGGGGCCTGCCAATTGAG. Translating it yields CSATGGLPIE. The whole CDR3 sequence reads CSATGGLPIEQFF.

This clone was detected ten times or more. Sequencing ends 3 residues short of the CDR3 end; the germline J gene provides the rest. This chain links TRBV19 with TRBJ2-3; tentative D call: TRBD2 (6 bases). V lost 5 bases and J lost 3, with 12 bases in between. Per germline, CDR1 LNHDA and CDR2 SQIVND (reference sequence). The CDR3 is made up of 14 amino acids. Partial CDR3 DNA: TGTGCCAGTAGTCTAAGGGGAGGAACAGATACG. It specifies CASSLRGGTDT. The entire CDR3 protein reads CASSLRGGTDTQYF.

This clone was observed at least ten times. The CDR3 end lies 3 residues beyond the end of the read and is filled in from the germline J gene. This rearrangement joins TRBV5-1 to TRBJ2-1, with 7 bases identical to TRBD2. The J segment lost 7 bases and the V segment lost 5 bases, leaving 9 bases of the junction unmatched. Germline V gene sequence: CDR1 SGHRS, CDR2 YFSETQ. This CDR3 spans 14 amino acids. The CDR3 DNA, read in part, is TGCGCCAGCAGTCCCGGGACTACCCATAATGAG. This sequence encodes CASSPGTTHNE. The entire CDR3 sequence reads CASSPGTTHNEQFF.

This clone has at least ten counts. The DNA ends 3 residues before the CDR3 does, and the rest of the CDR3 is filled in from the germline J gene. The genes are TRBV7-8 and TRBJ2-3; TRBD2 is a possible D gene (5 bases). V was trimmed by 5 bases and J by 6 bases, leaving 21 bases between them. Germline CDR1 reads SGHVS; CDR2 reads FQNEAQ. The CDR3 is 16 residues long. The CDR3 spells CASSRNSPSMGDTQYF. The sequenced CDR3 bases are TGTGCCAGCAGCCGCAATTCCCCTAGCATGGGGGATACG.

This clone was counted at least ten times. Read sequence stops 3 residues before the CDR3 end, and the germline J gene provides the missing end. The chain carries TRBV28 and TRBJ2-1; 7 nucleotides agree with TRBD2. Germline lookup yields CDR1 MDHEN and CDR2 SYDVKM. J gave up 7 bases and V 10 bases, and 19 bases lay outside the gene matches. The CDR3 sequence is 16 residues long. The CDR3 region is CATNHQAGAPWNEQFF. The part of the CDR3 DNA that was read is TGTGCCACCAACCACCAGGCGGGAGCCCCTTGGAATGAG.

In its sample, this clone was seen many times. The covered CDR3 bases are TGCAGCCTAGCGAGGGGCCCAGATACG. It codes for CSLARGPDT. The complete CDR3 sequence is CSLARGPDTQYF. J is TRBJ2-3 and V is TRBV29-1; maybe TRBD2 (6 bases). The read ends 3 residues before the CDR3 terminus; that terminus is restored from the germline J gene. Trimming shortened V by 8 bases and J by 4 bases, and 13 bases separated the two germline ends. Germline-derived CDR1 and CDR2 are SQVTM and ANQGSEA. This CDR3 has 12 residues.

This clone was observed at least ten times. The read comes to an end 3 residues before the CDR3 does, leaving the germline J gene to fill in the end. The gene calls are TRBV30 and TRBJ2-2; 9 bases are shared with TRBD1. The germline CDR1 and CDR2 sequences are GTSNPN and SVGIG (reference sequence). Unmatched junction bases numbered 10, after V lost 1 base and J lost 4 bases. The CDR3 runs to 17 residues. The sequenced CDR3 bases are TGTGCCTGGAGTGGGGCCTGGGGACAGGGTACCACCGGGGAG. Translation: CAWSGAWGQGTTGE. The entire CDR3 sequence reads CAWSGAWGQGTTGELFF.

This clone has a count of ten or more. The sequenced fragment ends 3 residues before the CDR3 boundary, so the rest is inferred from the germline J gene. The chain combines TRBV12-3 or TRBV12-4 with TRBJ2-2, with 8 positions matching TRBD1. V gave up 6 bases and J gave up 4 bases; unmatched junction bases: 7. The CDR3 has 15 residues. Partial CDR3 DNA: TGTGCCAGCAGAGATCCGACAGGGGTCACCGGGGAG. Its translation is CASRDPTGVTGE. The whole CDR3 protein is CASRDPTGVTGELFF.

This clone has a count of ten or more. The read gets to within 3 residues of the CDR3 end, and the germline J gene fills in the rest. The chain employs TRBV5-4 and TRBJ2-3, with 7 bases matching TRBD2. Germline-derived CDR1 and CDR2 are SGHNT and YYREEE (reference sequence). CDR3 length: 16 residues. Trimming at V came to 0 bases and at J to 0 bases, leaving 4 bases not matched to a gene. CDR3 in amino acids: CASSLGASGSTDTQYF. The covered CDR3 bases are TGTGCCAGCAGCTTGGGGGCTAGCGGAAGCACAGATACG.

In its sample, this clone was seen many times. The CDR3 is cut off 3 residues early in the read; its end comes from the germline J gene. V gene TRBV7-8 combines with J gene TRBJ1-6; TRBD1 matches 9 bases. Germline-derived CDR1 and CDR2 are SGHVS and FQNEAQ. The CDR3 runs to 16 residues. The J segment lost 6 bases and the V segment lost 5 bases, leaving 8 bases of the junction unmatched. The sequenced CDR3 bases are TGTGCCAGCAGCCTACAGGGGGCGTTAGGTAATTCACCC. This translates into CASSLQGALGNSP. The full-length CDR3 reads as CASSLQGALGNSPLHF.

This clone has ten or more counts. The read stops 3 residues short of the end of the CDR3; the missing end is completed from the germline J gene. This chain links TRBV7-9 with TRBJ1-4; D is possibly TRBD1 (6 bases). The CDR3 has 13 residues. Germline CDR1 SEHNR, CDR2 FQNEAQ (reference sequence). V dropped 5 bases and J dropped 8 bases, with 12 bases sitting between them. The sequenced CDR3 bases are TGTGCCAGCAGCGGGAGGGGGGGAGAAAAA. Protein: CASSGRGGEK. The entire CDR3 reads CASSGRGGEKLFF.

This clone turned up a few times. CDR3 loop: CASSELPGRLGTQYF. The sequenced CDR3 bases are TGTGCCAGCAGTGAACTACCAGGGAGGTTGGGGACC. The V and J genes are TRBV6-1 and TRBJ2-5; possibly TRBD2 for D (6 bases). The read ends 3 residues early relative to the CDR3; the germline J gene fills the gap. This CDR3 comprises 15 residues. V gave up 2 bases and J gave up 7 bases, with 17 bases separating them. Germline V gives CDR1 MNHNS, CDR2 SASEGT.

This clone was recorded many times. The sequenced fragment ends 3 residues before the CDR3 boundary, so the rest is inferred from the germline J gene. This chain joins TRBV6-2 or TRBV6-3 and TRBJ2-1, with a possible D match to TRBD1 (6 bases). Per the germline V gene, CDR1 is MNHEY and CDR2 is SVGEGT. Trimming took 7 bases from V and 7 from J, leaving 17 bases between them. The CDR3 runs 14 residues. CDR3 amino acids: CASTATGFGNEQFF. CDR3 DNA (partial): TGTGCCAGCACCGCAACAGGGTTTGGAAATGAG.

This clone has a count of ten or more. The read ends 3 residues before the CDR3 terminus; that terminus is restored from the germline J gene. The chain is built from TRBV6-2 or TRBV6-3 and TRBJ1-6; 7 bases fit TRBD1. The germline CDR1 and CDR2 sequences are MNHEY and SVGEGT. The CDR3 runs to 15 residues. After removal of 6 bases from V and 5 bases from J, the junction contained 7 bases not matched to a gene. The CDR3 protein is CASSSRDRDNSPLHF. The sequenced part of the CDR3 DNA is TGTGCCAGCAGCTCCCGGGACAGAGATAATTCACCC.

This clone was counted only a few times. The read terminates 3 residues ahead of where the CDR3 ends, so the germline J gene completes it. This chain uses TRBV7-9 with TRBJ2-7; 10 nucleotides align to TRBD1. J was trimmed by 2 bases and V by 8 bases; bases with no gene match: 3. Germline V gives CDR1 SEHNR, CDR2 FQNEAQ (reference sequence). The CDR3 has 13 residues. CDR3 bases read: TGTGCCAGCGCCGGGACAGGGGCCTACGAG. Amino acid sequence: CASAGTGAYE. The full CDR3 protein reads CASAGTGAYEQYF.

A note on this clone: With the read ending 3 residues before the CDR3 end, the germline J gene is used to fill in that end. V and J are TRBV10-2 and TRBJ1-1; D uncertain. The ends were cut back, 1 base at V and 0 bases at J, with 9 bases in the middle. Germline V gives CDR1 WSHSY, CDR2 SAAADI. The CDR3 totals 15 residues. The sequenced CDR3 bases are TGCGCCAGCAGTGAGTTGCAGGAGATGAACACTGAA. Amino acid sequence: CASSELQEMNTE. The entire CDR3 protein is CASSELQEMNTEAFF.

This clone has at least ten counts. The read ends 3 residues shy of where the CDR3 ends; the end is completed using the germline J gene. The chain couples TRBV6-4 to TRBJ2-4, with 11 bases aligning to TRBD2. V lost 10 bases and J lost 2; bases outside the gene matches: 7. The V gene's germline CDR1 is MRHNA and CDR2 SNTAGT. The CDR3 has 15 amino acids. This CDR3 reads CAMRLAGLPKNIQYF. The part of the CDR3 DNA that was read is TGTGCCATGCGACTAGCGGGGCTTCCCAAAAACATT.

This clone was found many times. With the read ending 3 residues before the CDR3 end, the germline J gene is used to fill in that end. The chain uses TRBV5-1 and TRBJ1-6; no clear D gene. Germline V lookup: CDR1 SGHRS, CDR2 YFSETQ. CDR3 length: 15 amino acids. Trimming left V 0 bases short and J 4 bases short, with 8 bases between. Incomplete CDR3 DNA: TGCGCCAGCAGCTTGGAGGGTCCATATAATTCACCC. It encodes CASSLEGPYNSP. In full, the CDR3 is CASSLEGPYNSPLHF.